The entry that follows covers one T cell receptor beta chain sequence. The antigen remains unidentified. The data were taken from a study of cytomegalovirus exposure and HLA in healthy donors. Study-level findings and limits: V- and J-gene trimming of TCR beta was linked (in a later analysis) to a missense DCLRE1C variant.

V was trimmed by 5 bases and J by 2 bases, leaving 9 bases between them. The CDR3 covers 13 residues. Per the germline V gene, CDR1 is WNHNN and CDR2 is SYGVQD (reference sequence). 60 Vbeta and 13 Jbeta primers were used in PCR. Clones were sequenced by immunoSEQ multiplex PCR, and TCRdb holds only the in-frame ones, with some missing. The table lists 95,000 to 110,000 clones, under 85% of them singletons. This chain uses TRBV10-1 with TRBJ2-5; a possible D gene is TRBD1 (5 bases). The receptor was derived from a male donor in good health and CMV-seronegative. Sequenced material: PBMCs. The CDR3 reads CASSSGSQETQYF. CDR3 bases: TGCGCCAGCAGTTCAGGGTCACAAGAGACCCAGTACTTC.